Each of the 6 T cell receptor beta chains below was sequenced from the same sample in a study of shared clonotypes between healthy human individuals. Produced via immunoSEQ multiplex PCR; TCRdb's table is partial and in-frame only. The sample carries a few million clones, about 92% recorded once. The sequencing sample was made of naive CD4+ T cells sorted from blood. Subset specified: CD45RA+ positively selected. The receptors here all came from a man between 18 and 35 years old in good health.

The rearrangement links TRBV10-3 to TRBJ1-2, with D perhaps matching TRBD1 (6 bases). The CDR3 covers 16 residues. Trimming left V 6 bases short and J 8 bases short, with 25 bases between. Per germline, CDR1 ENHRY and CDR2 SYGVKD. The CDR3 region has the DNA TGTGCCATCAGCCCTCAACAGGGATCGGTACTTCAAGGCTACACCTTC. Its translation: CAISPQQGSVLQGYTF.

In this sample, this clone turned up once. This chain links TRBV2 with TRBJ2-2; 9 nucleotides line up with TRBD2. Germline lookup yields CDR1 SNHLY and CDR2 FYNNEI. The CDR3 extends over 18 amino acids. Trimming at V came to 4 bases and at J to 6 bases, leaving 15 bases not matched to a gene. The CDR3 reads CASSVGSGRIGGPGELFF. In DNA, the CDR3 is TGTGCCAGCAGTGTTGGTAGCGGGAGAATCGGTGGGCCCGGGGAGCTGTTTTTT.

V and J are TRBV30 and TRBJ2-1; tentative D call: TRBD2 (6 bases). Trimming stripped 5 bases from V and 6 bases from J, with 8 bases between. There are 11 residues in the CDR3. In germline, CDR1 is GTSNPN, CDR2 SVGIG (reference sequence). CDR3 bases: TGTGCCTGGGCGGGGCTCAATGAGCAGTTCTTC. It translates to CAWAGLNEQFF.

J is TRBJ1-2 and V is TRBV28; D is possibly TRBD1 (6 bases). V shed 6 bases and J shed 1 base, with 12 bases lying between them. The CDR3 covers 14 residues. From germline, CDR1 is MDHEN and CDR2 SYDVKM. CDR3 protein: CASRDSYFNYGYTF. DNA for the CDR3: TGTGCCAGCAGGGACAGCTATTTTAACTATGGCTACACCTTC.

The V gene is TRBV6-1, the J gene TRBJ2-5, with a weak D call TRBD2 (7 bases). The CDR3 runs 13 residues. The germline V and J ends were trimmed by 6 bases and 5 bases, with 13 bases remaining between them. CDR1 MNHNS and CDR2 SASEGT come from the germline V gene. In nucleotides, the CDR3 is TGTGCCAGCAGGGTCGGGGGGCGTGAGACCCAGTACTTC. Translation gives CASRVGGRETQYF.

V and J are TRBV5-1 and TRBJ1-4; D not certain. CDR3 length: 18 amino acids. The V end was cut by 3 bases, the J end by 0 bases, with 18 bases between. The V gene's germline CDR1 is SGHRS and CDR2 YFSETQ. Here the CDR3 DNA reads TGCGCCAGCAGCTCCGGATTACTATCCCTTGCAACTAATGAAAAACTGTTTTTT. This gives the protein CASSSGLLSLATNEKLFF.